The clone carrying this T cell receptor beta chain was observed many times. The data are from a study of blood T cell repertoires in COVID-19. The CDR3 extends over 13 amino acids. The V end lost 2 bases, the J end lost 6 bases, and 8 bases lay between the germline ends. Germline values: CDR1 SGHKS, CDR2 YYEKEE (reference sequence). Clones were sequenced by immunoSEQ multiplex PCR, and TCRdb holds only the in-frame ones, with some missing. In the table there are nearly 70,000 clones, around 80% of which are singletons. Material for sequencing was peripheral blood. The gene calls are TRBV5-5 and TRBJ1-4; D perhaps matches TRBD1 (6 bases). The TCR was taken from a woman older than 75 with acute or convalescent COVID-19. The CDR3 reads CASSFSGDEKLFF. In DNA form, the CDR3 reads TGTGCCAGCAGCTTCTCAGGGGATGAAAAACTGTTTTTT. Variable domain in full (rest from reference TRBV5-5 and TRBJ1-4): DAGVTQSPTHLIKTRGQQVTLRCSPISGHKSVSWYQQVLGQGPQFIFQYYEKEERGRGNFPDRFSARQFPNYSSELNVNALLLGDSALYLCASSFSGDEKLFFGSGTQLSVL.